This T cell receptor (beta chain) was captured by sequencing in a study of control samples from healthy donors and cancer patients. Assay used: immunoSEQ multiplex PCR; TCRdb lists only in-frame clones, some missing. Of about 160,000 clones in the sample, 85% to 95% were seen once. Germline V gene sequence: CDR1 SGHRS, CDR2 YFSETQ. The V and J ends lost 2 bases and 2 bases respectively, with 7 bases between them. The CDR3 is 13 residues long. A note on this clone: Other DNA variants within this sample encode the same CDR3.

The TCR originated in a woman between 40 and 55 years old in good health. The sample taken for sequencing was blood. The V and J genes are TRBV5-1 and TRBJ1-2, with D unresolved. CDR3 region: CASSLGSNYGYTF. The CDR3 region has the DNA TGCGCCAGCAGCTTAGGGAGCAACTATGGCTACACCTTC.